The clone carrying this TCR beta chain was seen ten or more times. Its specificity is unknown. Each CDR3 protein gets one entry after TCRdb re-called the PCR reads with MiXCR. The repertoire holds about 36,000 distinct CDR3 sequences, with roughly 18% as singletons. This sample was included in a study of molecular identifiers for immune sequencing clone quantification. Study-level findings and limits: For highly expanded clones, sizes could be underestimated when identical TCR molecules share a barcode. One cell's worth of spiked Jurkat TCR RNA was reportedly detectable among 970,000 or so naive cells.

Trimming took off 5 bases at V and 0 bases at J, with 17 bases between the two ends. Germline V CDR1 and CDR2: MDHEN, SYDVKM. The CDR3 length is 17 residues. The receptor's source is a human donor in good health. Some libraries in this study had Jurkat cell RNA spiked in. Sequencing was carried out using naive CD8+ T cells from blood, with Jurkat cell RNA spiked in. The subset was: FACS-sorted CD8+CD4-CCR7+CD45RA+ naive T cells. The genes are TRBV28 and TRBJ2-4; no clear D. Here the CDR3 DNA reads TGTGCCAGCAGTCCTTATTTGCGAAAAATAGCCAAAAACATTCAGTACTTC. Encoded protein: CASSPYLRKIAKNIQYF.